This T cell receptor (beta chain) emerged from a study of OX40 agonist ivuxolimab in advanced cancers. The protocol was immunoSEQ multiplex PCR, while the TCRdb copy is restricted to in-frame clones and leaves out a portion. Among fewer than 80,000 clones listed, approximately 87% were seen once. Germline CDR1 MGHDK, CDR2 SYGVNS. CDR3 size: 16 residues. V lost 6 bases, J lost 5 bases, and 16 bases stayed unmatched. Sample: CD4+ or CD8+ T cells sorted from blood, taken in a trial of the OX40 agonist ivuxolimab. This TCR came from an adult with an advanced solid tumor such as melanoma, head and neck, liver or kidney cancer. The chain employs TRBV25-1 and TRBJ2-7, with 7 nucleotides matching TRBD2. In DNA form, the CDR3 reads TGTGCCAGCAGGGGCCCCGTAGGGGCGGGAGATCACGAGCAGTACTTC. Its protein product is CASRGPVGAGDHEQYF.